Listed below are T cell receptor beta chains from one sample, sequenced in a study of cytomegalovirus exposure and HLA in healthy donors. Repertoires were generated with immunoSEQ multiplex PCR, while TCRdb's copy carries only in-frame clones and drops some. This sample contains some 80,000 clones. The sequencing sample was made of PBMCs. These receptors came from a woman in her thirties in good health and CMV-seronegative. The CDR3 runs from the conserved cysteine through the conserved F or W. Each record gives: V gene, J gene, D gene, CDR3 DNA, CDR3 protein. The D gene is left open where the match is weak.

V: TRBV30; J: TRBJ2-1; D: TRBD1; DNA: TGTGCCTGGTCCGGGACAGGGGGCTTCGCGGCCAATGAGCAGTTCTTC; CDR3: CAWSGTGGFAANEQFF
V: TRBV6-5; J: TRBJ1-2; D: NA; DNA: TGTGCCAGCAGACAGCCAGAAGGTGGCTACACCTTC; CDR3: CASRQPEGGYTF
V: TRBV7-2; J: TRBJ2-2; D: NA; DNA: TGTGCCAGCAGCTTAAGATTTTTCGGTGGCACCGGGGAGCTGTTTTTT; CDR3: CASSLRFFGGTGELFF
V: TRBV19; J: TRBJ2-3; D: TRBD1; DNA: TGTGCCAGTAGTATCGGGACAGCCACAGATACGCAGTATTTT; CDR3: CASSIGTATDTQYF
V: TRBV7-2; J: TRBJ1-5; D: NA; DNA: TGTGCCAGCAGCTTAACAGATTTCAATCAGCCCCAGCATTTT; CDR3: CASSLTDFNQPQHF
V: TRBV6-6; J: TRBJ2-7; D: NA; DNA: TGTGCCAGCAGGGATCAGGGGTCAGACTACGAGCAGTACTTC; CDR3: CASRDQGSDYEQYF
V: TRBV6-1; J: TRBJ2-5; D: NA; DNA: TGTGCCAGCAGTGAAGTTCACACTATAGAAGAGACCCAGTACTTC; CDR3: CASSEVHTIEETQYF
V: TRBV11-3; J: TRBJ1-4; D: NA; DNA: TGTGCCAGCAGCTCCGACAGGCGGGGGGAAAAACTGTTTTTT; CDR3: CASSSDRRGEKLFF
V: TRBV6-5; J: TRBJ2-1; D: TRBD2; DNA: TGTGCCAGCAGTTACACAGGGAGCGGGAGGGACAATGAGCAGTTCTTC; CDR3: CASSYTGSGRDNEQFF
V: TRBV6-5; J: TRBJ2-5; D: NA; DNA: TGTGCCAGCAGTCTGGCCGCCGAAGAGACCCAGTACTTC; CDR3: CASSLAAEETQYF
V: TRBV5-6; J: TRBJ1-1; D: NA; DNA: TGTGCCAGCAGCTTGGACAGGGTAAACACTGAAGCTTTCTTT; CDR3: CASSLDRVNTEAFF
V: TRBV19; J: TRBJ2-7; D: TRBD1; DNA: TGTGCCAGTAGTCCCCGGGACAGACCCAAGCAGTACTTC; CDR3: CASSPRDRPKQYF
V: TRBV2; J: TRBJ2-2; D: TRBD2; DNA: TGTGCCAGCAGTAATAGCGGGTTCAACACCGGGGAGCTGTTTTTT; CDR3: CASSNSGFNTGELFF
V: TRBV5-1; J: TRBJ2-2; D: NA; DNA: TGCGCCAGCAGCTTTGGCCCCTCCTTGACAGGAAGCACCGGGGAGCTGTTTTTT; CDR3: CASSFGPSLTGSTGELFF
V: TRBV30; J: TRBJ2-1; D: TRBD2; DNA: TGTGCCTGGGCCCCTAGCGGGGGGGAGCAGTTCTTC; CDR3: CAWAPSGGEQFF
V: TRBV2; J: TRBJ2-6; D: NA; DNA: TGTGCCAGCAGTGATCGGGGATCGGGGGCCAACGTCCTGACTTTC; CDR3: CASSDRGSGANVLTF
V: TRBV30; J: TRBJ1-1; D: NA; DNA: TGTGCCTGGAGTGGCCAGGTGAACACTGAAGCTTTCTTT; CDR3: CAWSGQVNTEAFF
V: TRBV6-1; J: TRBJ1-5; D: NA; DNA: TGTGCCAGCAGTGACCAGGGATTTCAGCCCCAGCATTTT; CDR3: CASSDQGFQPQHF
V: TRBV30; J: TRBJ2-7; D: NA; DNA: TGTGCCTGGAGCGAGGGGGTTACCTACGAGCAGTACTTC; CDR3: CAWSEGVTYEQYF
V: TRBV4-1; J: TRBJ2-2; D: NA; DNA: TGCGCCAGCAGCCCCACAGGGGGGGTCAGCACCGGGGAGCTGTTTTTT; CDR3: CASSPTGGVSTGELFF
V: TRBV6-5; J: TRBJ2-5; D: TRBD1; DNA: TGTGCCAGCAGTTACTCGACAGGGAAAGAGACCCAGTACTTC; CDR3: CASSYSTGKETQYF
V: TRBV30; J: TRBJ2-3; D: NA; DNA: TGTGCCTGGCCTGAGGAGGGAACAGATACGCAGTATTTT; CDR3: CAWPEEGTDTQYF
V: TRBV7-2; J: TRBJ2-2; D: TRBD1; DNA: TGTGCCAGCAGCTTGGGACAGGGGGTAACCGGGGAGCTGTTTTTT; CDR3: CASSLGQGVTGELFF